The sequence of this TCR beta chain was determined in a study of OX40 agonist ivuxolimab in advanced cancers. About the research overall: Ivuxolimab was administered intravenously to patients at 0.01 to 10 mg/kg every 2 weeks. Patients enrolled in dose escalation were diagnosed with hepatocellular carcinoma, melanoma, renal cell or head and neck cancer. A history of anti-PD-1, anti-PD-L1 or anti-CTLA-4 therapy was acceptable, and roughly 40% had some.

Study findings and constraints: The mean number of expanded clones was higher in CD8+ T cells than in CD4+.

As regards this clone: The antigen is not known.

The table came from immunoSEQ multiplex PCR; TCRdb's copy has only in-frame clones and leaves some out. The sample records tens of thousands of clones, 70% to 90% being singletons. This specimen was CD4+ or CD8+ T cells sorted from blood, taken in a trial of the OX40 agonist ivuxolimab. This receptor was obtained from an adult with an advanced solid tumor such as melanoma, head and neck, liver or kidney cancer.

The CDR3 bases are TGTGCCAGCAGGACCCCGGGACAGGGGGACACCGGGGAGCTGTTTTTT. It translates to CASRTPGQGDTGELFF. The chain uses TRBV5-8 and TRBJ2-2; 11 bases agree with TRBD1. This CDR3 has 16 amino acids. Germline CDR1 and CDR2: SGHTS and YDEGEE. V lost 5 bases and J lost 3; bases outside the gene matches: 6.